This is a list of T cell receptor beta chains from one sample in a study of blood T cell repertoires in COVID-19. Profiled with immunoSEQ multiplex PCR; TCRdb holds only in-frame clones, not every one. The top ten hold roughly 2.6% of the sample, which has 300,000 to 400,000 clones, 90% seen once. Sequenced input: PBMCs or T cells enriched from blood (not recorded which). The receptor set was obtained from a man in his 60s who had recovered from COVID-19. The CDR3 runs from the conserved cysteine through the conserved F or W. Each record gives: J gene, V gene, D gene, clone size, CDR3 protein, CDR3 DNA. A D gene is named only where the DNA matches it firmly. Clone size is shown for a subset of rows, as once, few, many or a class of expanded clone.

J: TRBJ1-1
V: TRBV27
D: TRBD1
size: -
CDR3: CASSPLTGGVLDTEAFF
DNA: TGTGCCAGCAGTCCCCTGACAGGGGGCGTATTGGACACTGAAGCTTTCTTT

J: TRBJ1-2
V: TRBV18
D: TRBD1
size: -
CDR3: CASSAGQGADGYTF
DNA: TGTGCCAGCTCAGCGGGACAGGGGGCTGACGGCTACACCTTC

J: TRBJ1-4
V: TRBV19
D: -
size: once
CDR3: CASSSATNEKLFF
DNA: TGTGCCAGTAGCAGCGCGACTAATGAAAAACTGTTTTTT

J: TRBJ1-2
V: TRBV29-1
D: -
size: -
CDR3: CSVGSPRASGYGYTF
DNA: TGCAGCGTTGGCAGCCCCAGGGCATCAGGGTATGGCTACACCTTC

J: TRBJ1-3
V: TRBV18
D: -
size: -
CDR3: CASSPLGGGSSGNTIYF
DNA: TGTGCCAGCTCACCACTCGGCGGAGGCTCCTCTGGAAACACCATATATTTT

J: TRBJ1-1
V: TRBV5-5
D: -
size: once
CDR3: CASSWGERAFF
DNA: TGTGCCAGCAGCTGGGGGGAGCGGGCTTTCTTT

J: TRBJ2-5
V: TRBV7-6
D: TRBD2
size: -
CDR3: CASSLNPGGVGRKETQYF
DNA: TGTGCCAGCAGCTTAAACCCGGGGGGTGTTGGGAGAAAAGAGACCCAGTACTTC

J: TRBJ1-3
V: TRBV7-8
D: TRBD1
size: -
CDR3: CASSTGTGIRLSGNTIYF
DNA: TGTGCCAGCAGCACCGGGACAGGGATCCGTCTCTCTGGAAACACCATATATTTT

J: TRBJ1-5
V: TRBV4-3
D: -
size: -
CDR3: CASSQDVRDNQPQHF
DNA: TGCGCCAGCAGCCAAGATGTCAGGGACAATCAGCCCCAGCATTTT

J: TRBJ2-1
V: TRBV19
D: TRBD1
size: -
CDR3: CASSIGDRVYNEQFF
DNA: TGTGCCAGTAGTATAGGGGACAGGGTCTACAATGAGCAGTTCTTC

J: TRBJ2-1
V: TRBV7-6
D: TRBD1
size: -
CDR3: CASSSLPGQGGHEQFF
DNA: TGTGCCAGCAGCTCTCTACCGGGACAGGGTGGGCATGAGCAGTTCTTC

J: TRBJ2-1
V: TRBV3-1/TRBV3-2
D: TRBD2
size: -
CDR3: CASSPSGIAYNEQFF
DNA: TGTGCCAGCAGCCCGAGCGGGATCGCCTACAATGAGCAGTTCTTC

J: TRBJ1-2
V: TRBV3-1/TRBV3-2
D: -
size: -
CDR3: CASSLGASTTNYGYTF
DNA: TGTGCCAGCAGCCTGGGGGCAAGCACAACTAACTATGGCTACACCTTC

J: TRBJ2-2
V: TRBV2
D: TRBD1
size: -
CDR3: CAVTRGTGFHGGNTGELFF
DNA: TGTGCCGTAACGCGAGGGACAGGCTTCCACGGTGGGAACACCGGGGAGCTGTTTTTT

J: TRBJ2-1
V: TRBV7-8
D: -
size: -
CDR3: CASSLGVLQGSNEQFF
DNA: TGTGCCAGCAGCTTAGGGGTGTTACAGGGTAGCAATGAGCAGTTCTTC

J: TRBJ2-1
V: TRBV6-6
D: -
size: -
CDR3: CASSPRGGADYNEQFF
DNA: TGTGCCAGCAGTCCCCGGGGCGGGGCAGATTACAATGAGCAGTTCTTC

J: TRBJ2-1
V: TRBV15
D: TRBD2
size: few
CDR3: CATRAGGPVDEQFF
DNA: TGTGCCACCAGGGCGGGAGGGCCCGTTGATGAGCAGTTCTTC

J: TRBJ2-6
V: TRBV10-3
D: -
size: -
CDR3: CAISGRRGKANFDSGANVLTF
DNA: TGTGCCATCAGTGGTCGGAGGGGAAAGGCTAACTTTGACTCTGGGGCCAACGTCCTGACTTTC

J: TRBJ2-3
V: TRBV5-1
D: TRBD2
size: -
CDR3: CASSLGTRGWDTQYF
DNA: TGCGCCAGCAGCTTAGGGACTAGAGGGTGGGATACGCAGTATTTT

J: TRBJ1-1
V: TRBV18
D: -
size: -
CDR3: CASSPPSEVTEAFF
DNA: TGTGCCAGCTCACCACCGTCGGAGGTGACTGAAGCTTTCTTT

J: TRBJ1-1
V: TRBV4-3
D: -
size: -
CDR3: CASSQATDRSEAFF
DNA: TGCGCCAGCAGCCAAGCGACAGACCGGTCTGAAGCTTTCTTT

J: TRBJ2-3
V: TRBV7-2
D: TRBD2
size: -
CDR3: CASSLAQGLGRTDTQYF
DNA: TGTGCCAGCAGCTTAGCGCAAGGACTAGGGCGCACAGATACGCAGTATTTT

J: TRBJ2-5
V: TRBV5-4
D: TRBD2
size: -
CDR3: CASSLGLAGSYQETQYF
DNA: TGTGCCAGCAGCTTGGGCTTAGCGGGGTCGTACCAAGAGACCCAGTACTTC

J: TRBJ2-7
V: TRBV9
D: TRBD2
size: -
CDR3: CASSPRTSGGEQYF
DNA: TGTGCCAGCAGCCCCCGGACTAGCGGGGGCGAGCAGTACTTC

J: TRBJ2-3
V: TRBV7-2
D: -
size: few
CDR3: CASSLRRRDTQYF
DNA: TGTGCCAGCAGCTTAAGGAGGCGGGATACGCAGTATTTT

J: TRBJ2-7
V: TRBV7-2
D: -
size: -
CDR3: CASSFGTYTYEQYF
DNA: TGTGCCAGCAGCTTCGGGACTTATACCTACGAGCAGTACTTC

J: TRBJ1-2
V: TRBV9
D: TRBD1
size: -
CDR3: CASSEGQADGYTF
DNA: TGTGCCAGCAGCGAAGGACAGGCGGATGGCTACACCTTC

J: TRBJ1-1
V: TRBV4-3
D: -
size: once
CDR3: CASSQDLGGTEAFF
DNA: TGCGCCAGCAGCCAAGATCTGGGGGGCACTGAAGCTTTCTTT

J: TRBJ2-2
V: TRBV7-9
D: -
size: -
CDR3: CASSSPLGSNTGELFF
DNA: TGTGCCAGCAGCAGCCCCCTGGGCTCTAACACCGGGGAGCTGTTTTTT

J: TRBJ1-1
V: TRBV5-4
D: -
size: -
CDR3: CASSYRNTEAFF
DNA: TGTGCCAGCAGCTACAGGAACACTGAAGCTTTCTTT

J: TRBJ1-5
V: TRBV6-2/TRBV6-3
D: TRBD1
size: -
CDR3: CASSKGRGRAYSNQPQHF
DNA: TGTGCCAGCAGTAAGGGCAGGGGGCGCGCATATAGCAATCAGCCCCAGCATTTT

J: TRBJ1-1
V: TRBV14
D: -
size: -
CDR3: CASSQDRATEAFF
DNA: TGTGCCAGCAGCCAAGACAGGGCCACTGAAGCTTTCTTT

J: TRBJ2-7
V: TRBV3-1/TRBV3-2
D: TRBD2
size: -
CDR3: CASSPGGTSGGTYEQYF
DNA: TGTGCCAGCAGCCCCGGCGGGACTAGCGGGGGGACCTACGAGCAGTACTTC

J: TRBJ2-3
V: TRBV5-1
D: -
size: -
CDR3: CASSLGRVEDTQYF
DNA: TGCGCCAGCAGCTTGGGGCGGGTGGAAGATACGCAGTATTTT

J: TRBJ2-5
V: TRBV7-2
D: TRBD2
size: -
CDR3: CASSLRPGGLVRETQYF
DNA: TGTGCCAGCAGCTTACGTCCGGGGGGGCTTGTTAGGGAGACCCAGTACTTC

J: TRBJ2-1
V: TRBV7-7
D: -
size: -
CDR3: CASSLASGGITYNEQFF
DNA: TGTGCTAGCAGCTTAGCTAGTGGGGGCATAACCTACAATGAGCAGTTCTTC

J: TRBJ1-1
V: TRBV5-1
D: TRBD1
size: -
CDR3: CASGDSRLAFF
DNA: TGCGCCAGCGGGGACAGTCGGCTTGCTTTCTTT

J: TRBJ2-2
V: TRBV10-1
D: TRBD2
size: -
CDR3: CASSELGGMTGELFF
DNA: TGCGCCAGCAGTGAATTGGGGGGGATGACCGGGGAGCTGTTTTTT

J: TRBJ1-3
V: TRBV5-5
D: -
size: -
CDR3: CASSTTGTRNTIYF
DNA: TGTGCCAGCAGCACAACCGGGACTAGGAACACCATATATTTT

J: TRBJ2-1
V: TRBV7-9
D: TRBD2
size: -
CDR3: CASSLVAGGINEQFF
DNA: TGTGCCAGCAGCTTAGTTGCGGGGGGTATCAATGAGCAGTTCTTC

J: TRBJ1-5
V: TRBV7-9
D: TRBD1
size: -
CDR3: CASSTGQGTGRNQPQHF
DNA: TGTGCCAGCAGCACAGGACAGGGGACGGGGCGCAATCAGCCCCAGCATTTT

J: TRBJ1-2
V: TRBV4-1
D: -
size: -
CDR3: CASSPLGRAAGYTF
DNA: TGCGCCAGCAGCCCCCTCGGCAGGGCGGCTGGCTACACCTTC

J: TRBJ1-5
V: TRBV12-3/TRBV12-4
D: -
size: -
CDR3: CAARGTGDQPQHF
DNA: TGTGCCGCCCGGGGGACGGGCGATCAGCCCCAGCATTTT

J: TRBJ1-1
V: TRBV5-1
D: -
size: -
CDR3: CASSLDRRNTEAFF
DNA: TGCGCCAGCAGCTTGGACAGGAGGAACACTGAAGCTTTCTTT

J: TRBJ2-1
V: TRBV11-2
D: TRBD2
size: once
CDR3: CASSRLLSGGNNEQFF
DNA: TGTGCCAGCAGCCGACTCCTTAGCGGGGGGAACAATGAGCAGTTCTTC

J: TRBJ1-5
V: TRBV7-7
D: -
size: -
CDR3: CASSVRPQHF
DNA: TGTGCTAGCAGTGTCCGGCCCCAGCATTTT

J: TRBJ2-7
V: TRBV27
D: TRBD2
size: -
CDR3: CASSLLTGGGRVSYEQYF
DNA: TGTGCCAGCAGTTTATTGACCGGGGGCGGGAGGGTCTCCTACGAGCAGTACTTC

J: TRBJ2-5
V: TRBV3-1/TRBV3-2
D: TRBD2
size: -
CDR3: CASSHSGSRQETQYF
DNA: TGTGCCAGCAGCCATAGCGGGAGTCGGCAAGAGACCCAGTACTTC

J: TRBJ1-2
V: TRBV7-2
D: -
size: -
CDR3: CASSLAGGPKWGGYTF
DNA: TGTGCCAGCAGCTTAGCGGGTGGACCGAAGTGGGGCGGCTACACCTTC

J: TRBJ2-5
V: TRBV19
D: TRBD2
size: -
CDR3: CASSGGGQETQYF
DNA: TGTGCCAGTAGCGGGGGGGGCCAAGAGACCCAGTACTTC

J: TRBJ1-2
V: TRBV19
D: -
size: -
CDR3: CASSIPDKYGYTF
DNA: TGTGCCAGTAGTATTCCGGACAAATATGGCTACACCTTC

J: TRBJ2-6
V: TRBV5-6
D: TRBD1
size: once
CDR3: CASSNPGTGPYSGANVLTF
DNA: TGTGCCAGCAGCAACCCCGGGACAGGACCTTACTCTGGGGCCAACGTCCTGACTTTC

J: TRBJ2-7
V: TRBV19
D: -
size: -
CDR3: CASSSWQGHYEQYF
DNA: TGTGCCAGTAGCTCGTGGCAGGGACACTACGAGCAGTACTTC

J: TRBJ2-3
V: TRBV6-2/TRBV6-3
D: TRBD2
size: -
CDR3: CASSSGLAGLF
DNA: TGTGCCAGCAGTTCCGGACTAGCGGGGCTTTTT

J: TRBJ2-5
V: TRBV6-2/TRBV6-3
D: TRBD1
size: -
CDR3: CASSLAGGIQETQYF
DNA: TGTGCCAGCAGTTTAGCAGGGGGCATCCAAGAGACCCAGTACTTC